Here is one T cell receptor (beta chain) with its context. Its specificity is not known. Reverse transcribing all isolated RNA meant expressed TCRB transcripts were sequenced. Using immunoSEQ multiplex PCR, the repertoire was profiled, and TCRdb retains in-frame clones only, with some absent. The sample has about 150,000 clones; approximately 10% are singletons. This sample was taken from a study of beta chain features in type 1 diabetes. Points from the study as a whole: TCRB CDR3s were moderately but significantly shorter in Type 1 diabetes patients in all four CD4+ subsets.

The ends were cut back, 5 bases at V and 7 bases at J, with 11 bases in the middle. The CDR3 length is 13 residues. CDR1 is SGHAT, CDR2 FQDESV, per germline (reference sequence). The sequencing sample was made of central memory CD4+ T cells from blood. This TCR came from a man between 25 and 39 years old with type 1 diabetes. The V gene is TRBV11-1, the J gene TRBJ1-4, with TRBD1 as a possible D gene (5 bases). The CDR3: CASSNQGSEKLFF. DNA of the CDR3: TGTGCCAGCAGCAATCAGGGAAGTGAAAAACTGTTTTTT.